What follows describes a single T cell receptor beta chain. Its antigen is currently unknown. The time point denotes: week 5, during vaccination. All doses held 300 ug of mutant IDH1 20-mer peptide, with topical imiquimod. This record belongs to a study of a mutant IDH1 vaccine in newly diagnosed glioma. Study in general: The first vaccination came 4-6 weeks after radiotherapy alone, or with temozolomide cycles.

Trimming shortened V by 3 bases and J by 6 bases, and 15 bases separated the two germline ends. This CDR3 has 15 amino acids. Germline CDR1 reads SGHRS; CDR2 reads YFSETQ. Using immunoSEQ multiplex PCR, the repertoire was profiled, and TCRdb retains in-frame clones only, with some absent. This sample carries more than 35,000 clones, 80% to 90% of them seen once, and the ten largest clones take over 1.5%. The chain uses TRBV5-1 and TRBJ2-2; D gene ambiguous. This material consisted of PBMCs, taken from a glioma patient whose treatment included an IDH1 peptide vaccine. The clonotype was recovered from a man aged 35 to 55 with glioma. DNA of the CDR3: TGCGCCAGCAGCTACAACCTCGCTGGAGCCGGGGAGCTGTTTTTT. Amino acid sequence: CASSYNLAGAGELFF.